The rows below give T cell receptor beta chains drawn from one sample of a study of T cell clones after liver transplantation. Sequencing was performed with immunoSEQ multiplex PCR; in TCRdb, only in-frame clones are kept and a portion is missing. The data show under 150,000 clones, around nine tenths seen once. The starting material was CD4+ T cells from blood, obtained 12 months after liver transplant. The receptors were sampled from a human patient who received a liver transplant. Some T cells here may be from the graft donor. Each CDR3 is given with its conserved first and last residue. The D gene is left open where the match is weak. The size entry is marked missing in some rows and otherwise reads once, few, many or a size class.

clone size	D gene	V gene	J gene	CDR3 protein	CDR3 DNA
-	-	TRBV6-6	TRBJ2-3	CASSRDTPADTQYF	TGTGCCAGCAGTCGGGATACCCCCGCAGATACGCAGTATTTT
-	-	TRBV7-3	TRBJ2-4	CASSLGASPGNIQYF	TGTGCCAGCAGCTTGGGGGCATCGCCCGGAAACATTCAGTACTTC
-	-	TRBV2	TRBJ1-1	CASSDTLNTEAFF	TGTGCCAGCAGTGACACGCTGAACACTGAAGCTTTCTTT
once	-	TRBV28	TRBJ2-7	CASRDLNYEQYF	TGTGCCAGCAGGGACCTCAACTACGAGCAGTACTTC
-	-	TRBV2	TRBJ2-7	CASRSSAPYEQYF	TGTGCCAGCAGGTCTAGCGCTCCCTACGAGCAGTACTTC
-	-	TRBV2	TRBJ2-3	CASNQGITDTQYF	TGTGCCAGCAACCAGGGGATTACAGATACGCAGTATTTT
-	-	TRBV7-9	TRBJ2-1	CASSQTVHEQFF	TGTGCCAGCAGCCAAACAGTCCATGAGCAGTTCTTC
-	-	TRBV29-1	TRBJ2-3	CSVDRGTQYF	TGCAGCGTTGATCGCGGTACGCAGTATTTT
-	-	TRBV21-1	TRBJ2-1	CASRDNEQFF	TGTGCCAGCAGGGACAATGAGCAGTTCTTC
-	-	TRBV6-1	TRBJ2-7	CASSENRPPQYF	TGTGCCAGCAGTGAAAATAGGCCGCCGCAGTACTTC
once	-	TRBV25-1	TRBJ1-1	CASSESMAGDTEAFF	TGTGCCAGCAGTGAATCGATGGCAGGAGACACTGAAGCTTTCTTT
-	TRBD1	TRBV27	TRBJ2-1	CASRDRGYNEQFF	TGTGCCAGCAGGGACAGGGGATACAATGAGCAGTTCTTC
-	-	TRBV7-9	TRBJ1-5	CAGAESDQPQHF	TGTGCCGGGGCAGAATCCGATCAGCCCCAGCATTTT
-	-	TRBV19	TRBJ2-7	CASSILVGPSYEQYF	TGTGCCAGTAGTATATTGGTCGGGCCCTCCTACGAGCAGTACTTC
-	-	TRBV7-6	TRBJ2-5	CASSLVGTPRVAQYF	TGTGCCAGCAGCTTAGTTGGGACTCCTAGGGTGGCCCAGTACTTC
-	-	TRBV9	TRBJ2-1	CASSGGTSFNEQFF	TGTGCCAGCAGCGGGGGGACTTCTTTCAATGAGCAGTTCTTC
-	-	TRBV7-2	TRBJ2-5	CASSLAFPGRETQYF	TGTGCCAGCAGCTTAGCTTTTCCGGGCCGAGAGACCCAGTACTTC
-	-	TRBV7-2	TRBJ2-5	CASSLGWRMETQYF	TGTGCCAGCAGCTTAGGCTGGCGTATGGAGACCCAGTACTTC
-	-	TRBV7-9	TRBJ2-3	CASSLARDETTDTQYF	TGTGCCAGCAGCTTAGCCCGGGACGAGACCACAGATACGCAGTATTTT
-	TRBD2	TRBV7-2	TRBJ2-3	CASSRGLTDTQYF	TGTGCCAGCAGCCGGGGACTAACCGATACGCAGTATTTT
-	-	TRBV7-9	TRBJ2-3	CASSVLGLADTQYF	TGTGCCAGCAGTGTACTTGGTTTGGCAGATACGCAGTATTTT
-	-	TRBV6-6	TRBJ2-3	CASSLASSSTDTQYF	TGTGCCAGCAGTTTAGCGAGCTCTAGCACAGATACGCAGTATTTT
-	-	TRBV7-2	TRBJ1-6	CASSLDPLFNSPLHF	TGTGCCAGCAGCTTAGACCCCTTATTCAATTCACCCCTCCACTTT
-	TRBD2	TRBV7-2	TRBJ2-2	CASSLTSGNTGELFF	TGTGCCAGCAGCTTAACTAGCGGTAACACCGGGGAGCTGTTTTTT
-	-	TRBV11-3	TRBJ2-7	CASSLTYEQYF	TGTGCCAGCAGCTTAACCTACGAGCAGTACTTC
-	-	TRBV6-5	TRBJ1-5	CASSTTENQPQHF	TGTGCCAGCAGCACGACCGAGAATCAGCCCCAGCATTTT
-	-	TRBV25-1	TRBJ2-5	CASSRGASIQETQYF	TGTGCCAGCAGTCGTGGGGCGTCCATCCAAGAGACCCAGTACTTC
-	TRBD2	TRBV11-2	TRBJ2-7	CASSLGLAGYEQYF	TGTGCCAGCAGCTTAGGACTAGCGGGCTACGAGCAGTACTTC
-	-	TRBV20-1	TRBJ2-5	CSAWRAETQYF	TGCAGTGCTTGGAGGGCCGAGACCCAGTACTTC
-	-	TRBV7-9	TRBJ2-5	CASSSHIKETQYF	TGTGCCAGCAGCTCTCACATTAAAGAGACCCAGTACTTC
-	-	TRBV6-6	TRBJ2-5	CASRPTAAQETQYF	TGTGCCAGCAGACCTACGGCGGCTCAAGAGACCCAGTACTTC
-	-	TRBV7-2	TRBJ2-1	CASSLASFLSDNEQFF	TGTGCCAGCAGCCTCGCCTCATTTCTTTCCGACAATGAGCAGTTCTTC
-	-	TRBV15	TRBJ2-7	CATSRDRGPEQYF	TGTGCCACCAGCAGAGATCGGGGACCCGAGCAGTACTTC
-	TRBD2	TRBV30	TRBJ2-5	CAWSVAGGPGTQYF	TGTGCCTGGAGTGTAGCGGGAGGGCCGGGGACCCAGTACTTC
-	TRBD2	TRBV5-1	TRBJ2-1	CASSLTSGSGDEQFF	TGCGCCAGCAGCTTGACTAGCGGGAGCGGGGATGAGCAGTTCTTC
once	TRBD2	TRBV7-7	TRBJ2-7	CASSLGLAGGYEQYF	TGTGCTAGCAGCTTAGGACTAGCGGGAGGGTACGAGCAGTACTTC
-	TRBD1	TRBV9	TRBJ2-1	CASSVESLSGTGFYNEQFF	TGTGCCAGCAGCGTAGAGTCTCTGTCCGGGACAGGGTTTTACAATGAGCAGTTCTTC
-	-	TRBV19	TRBJ1-1	CASRKISPAGTEAFF	TGTGCCAGTAGGAAGATATCGCCAGCGGGCACTGAAGCTTTCTTT
-	TRBD2	TRBV5-1	TRBJ2-7	CASSPRTSGSYEQYF	TGCGCCAGCAGCCCCCGGACTAGCGGTTCCTACGAGCAGTACTTC
-	-	TRBV5-4	TRBJ2-7	CASRLMQGGEQYF	TGTGCCAGCAGGCTCATGCAGGGGGGCGAGCAGTACTTC
-	-	TRBV28	TRBJ2-7	CASSSSEPSSYEQYF	TGTGCCAGCAGTTCTAGCGAACCGAGCTCCTACGAGCAGTACTTC
-	TRBD2	TRBV29-1	TRBJ2-1	CSVEASGRIHEQFF	TGCAGCGTTGAGGCTAGCGGGAGGATCCATGAGCAGTTCTTC
-	TRBD1	TRBV5-6	TRBJ1-3	CASSLQGARGNTIYF	TGTGCCAGCAGCTTACAGGGGGCCCGAGGAAACACCATATATTTT
-	-	TRBV18	TRBJ2-5	CASSKEPPGAGIGETQYF	TGTGCCAGCTCAAAAGAACCTCCAGGGGCGGGGATCGGAGAGACCCAGTACTTC
-	-	TRBV29-1	TRBJ2-2	CSAAAAGAGELFF	TGCAGCGCAGCGGCAGCCGGGGCCGGGGAGCTGTTTTTT
-	TRBD1	TRBV27	TRBJ1-2	CASSLFGTAYGYTF	TGTGCCAGCAGTTTATTCGGGACAGCCTATGGCTACACCTTC